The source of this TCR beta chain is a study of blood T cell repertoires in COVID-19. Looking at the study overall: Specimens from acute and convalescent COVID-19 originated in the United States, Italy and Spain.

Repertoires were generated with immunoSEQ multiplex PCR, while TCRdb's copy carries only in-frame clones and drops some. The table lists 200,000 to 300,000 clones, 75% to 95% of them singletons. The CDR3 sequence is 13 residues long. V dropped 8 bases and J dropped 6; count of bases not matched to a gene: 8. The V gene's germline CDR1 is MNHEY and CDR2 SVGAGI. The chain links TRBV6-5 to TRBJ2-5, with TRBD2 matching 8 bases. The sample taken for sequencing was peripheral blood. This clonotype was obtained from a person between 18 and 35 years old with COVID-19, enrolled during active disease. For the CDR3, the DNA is TGTGCCAGCGACCGGGGCGGGAGGAAGACCCAGTACTTC. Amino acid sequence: CASDRGGRKTQYF.